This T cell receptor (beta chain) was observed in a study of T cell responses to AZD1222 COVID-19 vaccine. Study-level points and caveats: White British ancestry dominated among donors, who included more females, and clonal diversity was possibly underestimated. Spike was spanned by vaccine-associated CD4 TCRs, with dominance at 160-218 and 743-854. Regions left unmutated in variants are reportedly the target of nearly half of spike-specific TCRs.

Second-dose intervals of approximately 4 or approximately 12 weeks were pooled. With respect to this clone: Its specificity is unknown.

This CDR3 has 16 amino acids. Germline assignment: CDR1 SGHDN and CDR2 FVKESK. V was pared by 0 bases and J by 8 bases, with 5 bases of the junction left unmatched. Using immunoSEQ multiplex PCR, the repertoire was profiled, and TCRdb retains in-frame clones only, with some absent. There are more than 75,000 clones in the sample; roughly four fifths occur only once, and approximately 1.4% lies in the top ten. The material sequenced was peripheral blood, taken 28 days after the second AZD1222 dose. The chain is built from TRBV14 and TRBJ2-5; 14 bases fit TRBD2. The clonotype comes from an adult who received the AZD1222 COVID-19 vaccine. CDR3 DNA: TGTGCCAGCAGCCAAGAATGGACTAGCGGGGGGCAAACCCAGTACTTC. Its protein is CASSQEWTSGGQTQYF.